These 32 T cell receptor beta chains were sequenced from one sample in a study of blood T cell repertoires in COVID-19. Method: immunoSEQ multiplex PCR; TCRdb's copy keeps in-frame clones and lacks some. Of around 270,000 clones listed, approximately 90% are singletons. The specimen sequenced was peripheral blood. Every receptor here comes from a man aged 30-40 years with acute or convalescent COVID-19.

V usage is TRBV7-8 and J usage is TRBJ1-5, with 8 bases aligning to TRBD1. The CDR3 extends over 16 amino acids. J lost 7 bases, V lost 0 bases, and 8 bases had no gene match. Germline V gene lookup returns CDR1 SGHVS and CDR2 FQNEAQ. Here the CDR3 reads CASSLAGRGRGQPQHF. DNA for the CDR3: TGTGCCAGCAGCTTAGCGGGCAGGGGGCGAGGGCAGCCCCAGCATTTT.

The chain links TRBV7-8 to TRBJ2-3, with D possibly TRBD2 on 7 matching bases. V was shortened by 5 bases and J by 0 bases, with 15 bases between the two germline ends. This CDR3 is built from 16 residues. CDR1 is SGHVS, CDR2 FQNEAQ, per germline. The DNA for the CDR3 is TGTGCCAGCAGCACCTCGGCGGGGGCTAGCACAGATACGCAGTATTTT. Amino acids: CASSTSAGASTDTQYF.

This clone was seen a single time. The chain combines TRBV28 with TRBJ1-1, with 8 bases fitting TRBD1. Germline V lookup: CDR1 MDHEN, CDR2 SYDVKM. The CDR3 totals 13 residues. The V and J ends lost 2 bases and 11 bases, in that order; junction bases with no gene match: 7. CDR3 sequence reads: CASSLHGQGQAFF. CDR3 DNA sequence: TGTGCCAGCAGTTTACACGGACAGGGCCAGGCTTTCTTT.

The chain employs TRBV5-4 and TRBJ2-5; 10 nucleotides agree with TRBD1. J lost 1 base, V lost 0 bases, and 3 bases had no gene match. Germline CDR1 reads SGHNT; CDR2 reads YYREEE (reference sequence). The CDR3 sequence is 16 residues long. CDR3 DNA sequence: TGTGCCAGCAGCTTGGGTGACAGGGGGCCCCAAGAGACCCAGTACTTC. Encoded protein: CASSLGDRGPQETQYF.

This chain joins TRBV5-4 and TRBJ1-4, with 10 positions matching TRBD1. After removal of 2 bases from V and 8 bases from J, the junction contained 6 bases not matched to a gene. This CDR3 has 15 amino acids. The germline V gene has CDR1 SGHNT and CDR2 YYREEE (reference sequence). The CDR3 DNA reads TGTGCCAGCAGCTTCCGGGACAGGGGAAGGGAAAAACTGTTTTTT. Translated: CASSFRDRGREKLFF.

Written as DNA, the CDR3 is TGTGCCAGTAGTATTCAGGGCCCTCCTTACACTGAAGAAGCTTTCTTT. Encoded protein: CASSIQGPPYTEEAFF. V usage is TRBV19 and J usage is TRBJ1-1; possible D gene TRBD1, 5 bases. With 3 bases removed from V and 8 bases from J, the gap between germline ends came to 22 bases. CDR1 is LNHDA and CDR2 is SQIVND in the germline V gene (reference sequence). The CDR3 totals 16 residues.

V is TRBV5-4 and J is TRBJ2-3; D unclear. Germline assignment: CDR1 SGHNT and CDR2 YYREEE (reference sequence). The CDR3 spans 13 residues. The V end lost 2 bases, the J end lost 1 base, and 5 bases lay between the germline ends. The CDR3, as DNA: TGTGCCAGCAGCTTCCGGGGCACAGATACGCAGTATTTT. Protein product: CASSFRGTDTQYF.

J is TRBJ1-3 and V is TRBV28, with D unclear. The CDR3 is 12 residues long. V was trimmed by 5 bases and J by 4 bases, leaving 6 bases between them. Germline lookup yields CDR1 MDHEN and CDR2 SYDVKM. The CDR3 is CASSQQGNTIYF. CDR3 nucleotides: TGTGCCAGCAGTCAACAGGGAAACACCATATATTTT.

The V and J genes are TRBV29-1 and TRBJ1-2; D possibly corresponds to TRBD1 (5 bases). The CDR3 spans 12 residues. Germline CDR1 reads SQVTM; CDR2 reads ANQGSEA. The V and J ends lost 5 bases and 5 bases respectively, with 12 bases between them. The DNA of the CDR3 is TGCAGCGTTTCCCGGGGGAGTTATGGCTACACCTTC. Translating it yields CSVSRGSYGYTF.

The gene calls are TRBV19 and TRBJ2-3, with TRBD2 identical over 14 bases. The CDR3 totals 17 residues. Germline CDR1 LNHDA, CDR2 SQIVND (reference sequence). V was clipped by 5 bases and J by 1 base; unmatched bases: 5. CDR3 DNA: TGTGCCAGTAGTCGCTTGACTAGCGGGGGGGGCACAGATACGCAGTATTTT. Translation gives CASSRLTSGGGTDTQYF.

About this clone: One end of the junction varies from germline; a read error may be responsible. The V call is TRBV6-2 or TRBV6-3, the J call TRBJ1-1; D is ambiguous. Germline V lookup: CDR1 MNHEY, CDR2 SVGEGT. The CDR3 has 14 amino acids. The CDR3 coding sequence is TGTGCCAGCAGTTACTCGTTACAGTGGGCTCTCCTCCAGTTT. It encodes CASSYSLQWALLQF.

This clone was seen once. V usage is TRBV4-1 and J usage is TRBJ2-6; tentatively, D is TRBD2 (5 bases). Trimming cost V 4 bases and J 0 bases, with 13 bases left between them. CDR1 is MGHRA, CDR2 YSYEKL, per germline. The CDR3 is 17 amino acids. CDR3: CASSPLGVLSGANVLTF. The DNA of the CDR3 is TGCGCCAGCAGCCCTCTCGGGGTCCTCTCTGGGGCCAACGTCCTGACTTTC.

The chain has TRBV28 and TRBJ2-2, with 9 bases identical to TRBD1. This CDR3 contains 16 residues. Losses at the gene ends were 4 bases for V and 4 bases for J; bases not matched to a gene: 7. Looked up from germline, CDR1 is MDHEN and CDR2 is SYDVKM. The CDR3 DNA follows: TGTGCCAGCAGTTCCTACAGGGGGCGAGGCACCGGGGAGCTGTTTTTT. It encodes CASSSYRGRGTGELFF.

The gene calls are TRBV11-2 and TRBJ1-1, with 9 bases lining up with TRBD1. Per the germline V gene, CDR1 is SGHAT and CDR2 is FQNNGV. The CDR3 covers 15 residues. V was clipped by 1 base and J by 7 bases; unmatched bases: 7. The CDR3 nucleotides read TGTGCCAGCAGCTTAGTCTTACAGGGGGCCAATGAAGCTTTCTTT. Its protein product is CASSLVLQGANEAFF.

Of note for this clone: The junction departs from germline at one end; a sequencing error may be responsible. V and J are TRBV4-1 and TRBJ1-5; 8 bases are a match to TRBD1. CDR3 length: 15 amino acids. The germline V gene has CDR1 MGHRA and CDR2 YSYEKL. CDR3 amino acids: CASSQDSGGRQPQHF. CDR3 nucleotides: TGCGCCAGCAGTCAAGATTCAGGGGGCAGGCAGCCCCAGCATTTT.

The chain carries TRBV5-1 and TRBJ2-1, with 10 bases matching TRBD2. Germline loops: CDR1 SGHRS, CDR2 YFSETQ. The CDR3 runs to 15 residues. V was clipped by 4 bases and J by 8 bases; unmatched bases: 9. In DNA, the CDR3 is TGCGCCAGCAGCCTGCAGCGGGGGGGCCTAGATGAGCAGTTCTTC. Translation gives CASSLQRGGLDEQFF.

The rearrangement joins TRBV7-2 to TRBJ1-3; D may be TRBD1 (6 bases). The CDR3 sequence is 13 residues long. Deletions cut 5 bases from V and 10 bases from J, with 15 bases between. Germline CDR1 reads SGHTA; CDR2 reads FQGNSA. The DNA for the CDR3 is TGTGCCAGCAGCCAGGGGCGGCGGGGGACCATATATTTT. This codes for CASSQGRRGTIYF. The complete variable domain, with remaining parts taken from reference TRBV7-2 and TRBJ1-3, reads GAGVSQSPSNKVTEKGKDVELRCDPISGHTALYWYRQSLGQGLEFLIYFQGNSAPDKSGLPSDRFSAERTGGSVSTLTIQRTQQEDSAVYLCASSQGRRGTIYFGEGSWLTVV.

This chain joins TRBV5-6 and TRBJ2-6; D is uncertain. Germline V gene sequence: CDR1 SGHDT, CDR2 YYEEEE. There are 17 residues in the CDR3. V lost 0 bases, J lost 0 bases, and 10 bases lay in between. CDR3 nucleotides: TGTGCCAGCAGCTTGGGACTGTTACGCTCTGGGGCCAACGTCCTGACTTTC. The encoded protein is CASSLGLLRSGANVLTF.

The gene calls are TRBV24-1 and TRBJ2-1; 8 bases map to TRBD2. Trimming took 3 bases from V and 6 from J; bases not matched to a gene: 3. CDR1 is KGHDR, CDR2 SFDVKD, per germline. The CDR3 sequence is 14 residues long. Here the CDR3 DNA reads TGTGCCACCAGTGATGGACTAGCTGCCAATGAGCAGTTCTTC. As protein: CATSDGLAANEQFF.

This clone was recorded only once. The rearrangement uses TRBV5-5 and TRBJ1-5, with TRBD1 matching 7 bases. CDR3 length equals 16 residues. V shed 5 bases and J 0 bases; nucleotides not matched to a gene: 8. Germline lookup yields CDR1 SGHKS and CDR2 YYEKEE (reference sequence). Here the CDR3 reads CASSTTGYFSNQPQHF. CDR3 DNA: TGTGCCAGCAGTACGACAGGGTATTTTAGCAATCAGCCCCAGCATTTT.

On this clone: The sample holds other DNA sequences that translate to the same CDR3. V gene TRBV9 combines with J gene TRBJ2-3; D may be TRBD2 (5 bases). The CDR3 is 15 residues long. Trimming removed 1 base from V and 1 base from J, with 10 bases in between. The germline V gene has CDR1 SGDLS and CDR2 YYNGEE. The CDR3, as DNA: TGTGCCAGCAGCGTACGGGGTCTGGGCACAGATACGCAGTATTTT. It specifies CASSVRGLGTDTQYF.

V usage is TRBV28 and J usage is TRBJ1-3; D remains unclear. Trimming pared 6 bases from V and 2 bases from J, leaving 11 bases between. The CDR3 length is 14 residues. From germline, CDR1 is MDHEN and CDR2 SYDVKM. Written as DNA, the CDR3 is TGTGCCAGCAGCCCTCTAACTACTGGAAACACCATATATTTT. This sequence encodes CASSPLTTGNTIYF.

The chain joins TRBV13 to TRBJ2-3; D remains ambiguous. The germline V gene encodes CDR1 PRHDT and CDR2 FYEKMQ (reference sequence). CDR3 length equals 14 residues. Trimming took 2 bases from V and 1 from J, leaving 7 bases between them. The CDR3 nucleotides are TGTGCCAGCAGCTTAATCCCAGGCACAGATACGCAGTATTTT. This translates into CASSLIPGTDTQYF.

The chain is built from TRBV4-1 and TRBJ2-1; D might be TRBD2 (5 bases). The CDR3 runs to 15 residues. The germline gives CDR1 MGHRA, CDR2 YSYEKL. Trimming shortened V by 2 bases and J by 7 bases, and 15 bases separated the two germline ends. The CDR3 protein is CASSQPFSAGNEQFF. The CDR3 nucleotides read TGCGCCAGCAGCCAACCTTTTTCGGCGGGTAATGAGCAGTTCTTC.

This rearrangement joins TRBV19 to TRBJ2-3; 8 bases are a match to TRBD2. The CDR3 spans 20 residues. Trimming removed 6 bases from V and 2 bases from J; junction bases left unmatched: 22. CDR1 is LNHDA, CDR2 SQIVND, per germline (reference sequence). This CDR3 is CASRSAGGTKSTPNTDTQYF. CDR3 nucleotides: TGTGCCAGTAGGTCCGCGGGGGGAACAAAATCAACGCCCAACACAGATACGCAGTATTTT.

This sequence joins TRBV30 and TRBJ1-6, with D perhaps matching TRBD1 (6 bases). The V gene's germline CDR1 is GTSNPN and CDR2 SVGIG (reference sequence). The CDR3 contains 15 residues. Trimming left V 4 bases short and J 4 bases short, with 14 bases between. The CDR3 loop is CAWMGRGGYNSPLHF. The CDR3 coding sequence is TGTGCCTGGATGGGGAGGGGGGGATATAATTCACCCCTCCACTTT.

This clone was detected only a few times. The chain uses TRBV6-5 and TRBJ2-2, with 10 bases that match TRBD1. V was clipped by 7 bases and J by 5 bases; unmatched bases: 7. The CDR3 contains 15 residues. The germline CDR1 and CDR2 sequences are MNHEY and SVGAGI. CDR3 amino acids: CASNKGTGVTGELFF. CDR3 nucleotide sequence: TGTGCCAGCAACAAAGGGACAGGGGTTACCGGGGAGCTGTTTTTT.

The chain couples TRBV7-9 to TRBJ2-5, with D perhaps matching TRBD1 (5 bases). Trimming removed 1 base from V and 5 bases from J, with 11 bases in between. CDR1 and CDR2 (germline): SEHNR, FQNEAQ (reference sequence). The CDR3 spans 14 residues. CDR3 region: CASSLGGATETQYF. In DNA, the CDR3 is TGTGCCAGCAGCTTAGGTGGGGCCACGGAGACCCAGTACTTC. Supplemented by reference TRBV7-9 and TRBJ2-5, the full variable domain reads DTGVSQNPRHKITKRGQNVTFRCDPISEHNRLYWYRQTLGQGPEFLTYFQNEAQLEKSRLLSDRFSAERPKGSFSTLEIQRTEQGDSAMYLCASSLGGATETQYFGPGTRLLVL.

The chain couples TRBV10-3 to TRBJ2-1, with D possibly matching TRBD1 (6 bases). Germline V gene data show CDR1 as ENHRY and CDR2 as SYGVKD. CDR3 length: 11 amino acids. Trimming shortened V by 4 bases and J by 12 bases, and 10 bases separated the two germline ends. CDR3 residues: CAISGQGWQFF. In DNA form, the CDR3 reads TGTGCCATCAGTGGGCAGGGGTGGCAGTTCTTC.

The rearrangement joins TRBV5-5 to TRBJ2-3; D is possibly TRBD1 (6 bases). CDR1 and CDR2 (germline): SGHKS, YYEKEE (reference sequence). The CDR3 is made up of 15 amino acids. Trimming took off 3 bases at V and 4 bases at J, with 15 bases between the two ends. CDR3 region: CASSSVTGGADTQYF. The CDR3 DNA reads TGTGCCAGCAGCTCGGTGACAGGTGGGGCAGATACGCAGTATTTT. Using reference TRBV5-5 and TRBJ2-3 for the parts outside the CDR3, the full variable domain is DAGVTQSPTHLIKTRGQQVTLRCSPISGHKSVSWYQQVLGQGPQFIFQYYEKEERGRGNFPDRFSARQFPNYSSELNVNALLLGDSALYLCASSSVTGGADTQYFGPGTRLTVL.

This chain joins TRBV7-3 and TRBJ1-5; D is unclear. The CDR3 is 18 amino acids. Trimming stripped 2 bases from V and 0 bases from J, with 17 bases between. Germline assignment: CDR1 SGHTA and CDR2 FQGTGA. The CDR3 region is CASSLVTQLWSSNQPQHF. CDR3 coding DNA: TGTGCCAGCAGCTTAGTTACTCAATTGTGGAGTAGCAATCAGCCCCAGCATTTT.

The chain joins TRBV3-1 (or the pseudogene TRBV3-2) to TRBJ2-7; 14 positions agree with TRBD2. Looked up from germline, CDR1 is LGHDT and CDR2 is YNNKEL (reference sequence). The CDR3 is 15 residues long. V trimming: 5 bases; J trimming: 7 bases; junction bases outside the gene matches: 7. The CDR3 DNA reads as TGTGCCAGCAGCAGACTAGCGGGGGGGCCTGGTGAGCAGTACTTC. Protein: CASSRLAGGPGEQYF.